This T cell receptor beta chain is drawn from a study of shared clonotypes between healthy human individuals. Notes on the study in general: Sorted-subset samples were not fully sequenced, rarefaction indicated.

Comments on this clone: Antigen specificity is unknown. This CDR3 is also generated by other DNA sequences in the sample.

Germline lookup yields CDR1 SGHVS and CDR2 FQNEAQ. Trimming left V 3 bases short and J 2 bases short, with 4 bases between. This CDR3 spans 12 amino acids. Under the authors' procedure: ImmunoSEQ output lacked quality scores and full-length reads, limiting matched filtering. Measured with immunoSEQ multiplex PCR; TCRdb has only the in-frame clones, and not every one. V and J calls and clone size are given by that table; D and trimming were obtained from the DNA. The table records over 950,000 clones, about 80% of them present only once. The chain has TRBV7-8 and TRBJ1-1; D uncertain. The TCR was taken from a man aged 18 to 29 in good health. Some clones in this sample may be carry-over from other donors' samples. The sample was memory CD4+ T cells from PBMCs. Subset specified: CD45RA-negative fraction. In nucleotides, the CDR3 is TGTGCCAGCAGCTTTGGAAACACTGAAGCTTTCTTT. This sequence encodes CASSFGNTEAFF. The full variable domain, with the rest looked up from reference TRBV7-8 and TRBJ1-1, is GAGVSQSPRYKVAKRGQDVALRCDPISGHVSLFWYQQALGQGPEFLTYFQNEAQLDKSGLPSDRFFAERPEGSVSTLKIQRTQQEDSAVYLCASSFGNTEAFFGQGTRLTVV.